This note documents a single TCR beta chain sequence. As yet, its antigen is unknown. The entry originates in a study of shared clonotypes between healthy human individuals. CDR1 and CDR2 from the germline V gene are SGHNT and YYREEE (reference sequence). The CDR3 sequence is 14 residues long. V was clipped by 5 bases and J by 5 bases; unmatched bases: 2. The sorted-subset replicate PCRs were given around 200 ng DNA, which is about 29,000 T cell genomes. Sequencing used immunoSEQ multiplex PCR; TCRdb keeps in-frame clones, though not all of them. The sample records 190,000 or so clones, about 66% being singletons. Study-level points and caveats: Non-shared clonotypes had lower generation probabilities than clonotypes shared by all four sorted-subset donors.

Material: memory CD4+ T cells sorted from blood. As to subset: CD45RA-negative fraction. This sequence was found in a man aged 25-40 years in good health. The chain joins TRBV5-4 to TRBJ2-1; 12 bases are a match to TRBD2. The CDR3: CASSTSGRNNEQFF. The CDR3 DNA follows: TGTGCCAGCAGTACTAGCGGGAGGAACAATGAGCAGTTCTTC.